This T cell receptor (beta chain) stems from a study of T cells in tuberculosis. Study findings and constraints: Smaller distances to GMM-specific TCRs suggested their expansion in active tuberculosis.

The data were produced by immunoSEQ multiplex PCR, yet TCRdb's version contains in-frame clones alone and is incomplete. The sample carries 25,000 to 35,000 clones, around 86% recorded once. The germline CDR1 and CDR2 sequences are SNHLY and FYNNEI. V shed 2 bases and J 3 bases; nucleotides not matched to a gene: 5. The CDR3 loop spans 16 amino acids. As concerns this clone: The antigen is undetermined.

Time point: new active TB diagnosis, blood taken before or within 7 days of starting treatment. V gene TRBV2 combines with J gene TRBJ1-2, with 11 bases aligning to TRBD1. The clonotype comes from an adult with tuberculosis. The sample in question was PBMCs, obtained at tuberculosis diagnosis. CDR3: CASSENGGQGDYGYTF. CDR3 nucleotides: TGTGCCAGCAGTGAAAATGGGGGACAGGGGGACTATGGCTACACCTTC.